Following are 18 T cell receptor beta chains from one sample sequenced in a study of blood T cells in healthy people across ages (dated by TCRdb to about 2015). The library relied on 5' RACE. The instrument given in TCRdb is Illumina HiSeq 2500. A second roughly 6 to 12 cycle PCR used a sample-barcoded 5' primer and a J-beta primer mix. In TCRdb, the public reads were trimmed at Q25 with fastp and aligned with MiXCR, with productive beta chains retained. CDR3 protein sequences are deduplicated, and each keeps its most common genes and DNA. The sample table lists roughly 2 million distinct CDR3 sequences, around 48% of them with a count of one. Less than 2.5% of the sample is in the top ten clones. Sequences were obtained from blood. These receptor sequences come from a woman in her thirties or forties in good health.

This clonotype was seen only a few times. CDR3 DNA: TGTGCCAGCAGTAGACCGCGTCTAGCGGGGGGGGGCTCCTACAATGAGCAGTTCTTC. Amino acids: CASSRPRLAGGGSYNEQFF. V usage is TRBV6-1 and J usage is TRBJ2-1; 12 bases match TRBD2. J gave up 0 bases and V 5 bases, and 11 bases lay outside the gene matches. The CDR3 contains 19 residues. Germline CDR1 reads MNHNS; CDR2 reads SASEGT.

The rearrangement links TRBV12-3 or TRBV12-4 to TRBJ2-5; the D is unclear. The germline V and J ends were trimmed by 6 bases and 5 bases, with 16 bases remaining between them. CDR3 length: 14 amino acids. The CDR3 nucleotides read TGTGCCAGCAGCTTTTGGGAAGATAGGGAGACCCAGTACTTC. This translates into CASSFWEDRETQYF.

The chain joins TRBV6-5 to TRBJ2-1, with no clear D. Germline V gives CDR1 MNHEY, CDR2 SVGAGI. The CDR3 is made up of 13 amino acids. Trimming took off 7 bases at V and 3 bases at J, with 10 bases between the two ends. CDR3 protein: CASTRRNYNEQFF. The CDR3 DNA is TGTGCCAGCACCAGGCGAAACTACAATGAGCAGTTCTTC.

The rearrangement links TRBV6-5 to TRBJ1-4; 9 bases are a match to TRBD1. The germline V gene has CDR1 MNHEY and CDR2 SVGAGI. The CDR3 has 14 amino acids. With V trimmed by 6 bases and J by 11 bases, 10 bases remained unmatched. The DNA for the CDR3 is TGTGCCAGCAGATACCACAGGGGGCCCGACAAACTGTTTTTT. Its protein product is CASRYHRGPDKLFF.

DNA for the CDR3: TGTGCCAGCAGTTACACTCCAGGGGAAAATGAAAAACTGTTTTTT. It encodes CASSYTPGENEKLFF. V gene TRBV6-5 combines with J gene TRBJ1-4; the D gene is possibly TRBD1 (6 bases). Germline CDR1 MNHEY, CDR2 SVGAGI. This CDR3 is 15 amino acids long. The V and J ends lost 2 bases and 5 bases respectively, with 12 bases between them.

The CDR3 nucleotides read TGTGCCACCAGCAGAGGGGGGACTAGCGGGGGTTCGTATTTT. This gives the protein CATSRGGTSGGSYF. V and J are TRBV15 and TRBJ2-3, with 14 bases fitting TRBD2. The V segment lost 1 base and the J segment 14 bases; nucleotides outside the gene matches: 5. From germline, CDR1 is LNHNV and CDR2 YYDKDF (reference sequence). The CDR3 is made up of 14 amino acids.

This clonotype was seen more than once but under ten times. The gene calls are TRBV20-1 and TRBJ2-7, with D possibly being TRBD1 (6 bases). In germline, CDR1 is DFQATT, CDR2 SNEGSKA (reference sequence). Trimming removed 5 bases from V and 0 bases from J, with 14 bases in between. The CDR3 runs to 14 residues. The CDR3 here is CSAGRQALSYEQYF. The CDR3 DNA reads as TGCAGTGCTGGACGACAGGCCCTCTCCTACGAGCAGTACTTC.

The chain couples TRBV20-1 to TRBJ2-4, with D unresolved. Deletions cut 1 base from V and 10 bases from J, with 5 bases between. Looked up from germline, CDR1 is DFQATT and CDR2 is SNEGSKA (reference sequence). This CDR3 spans 10 amino acids. CDR3 in DNA: TGCAGTGCTAGAGGAGCAATTCAGTACTTC. It translates to CSARGAIQYF.

The table lists this clonotype with a few counts. This rearrangement joins TRBV5-5 to TRBJ2-1; D perhaps matches TRBD1 (6 bases). The V end lost 2 bases, the J end lost 9 bases, and 18 bases lay between the germline ends. Germline CDR1 is SGHKS and CDR2 is YYEKEE (reference sequence). The CDR3 runs 15 residues. The CDR3 protein is CASSLGQLSVGEQFF. Written as DNA, the CDR3 is TGTGCCAGCAGCTTAGGACAGCTTTCCGTTGGTGAGCAGTTCTTC.

The V call is TRBV10-3, the J call TRBJ2-5; D is possibly TRBD1 or TRBD2 (5 bases each). The J call may be incorrect, as the DNA end agrees better with TRBJ2-4. CDR1 and CDR2 from the germline V gene are ENHRY and SYGVKD. The CDR3 covers 13 residues. CDR3 sequence reads: CAISERDGNIQYF. The CDR3 DNA sequence: TGTGCCATCAGTGAGAGGGACGGAAACATTCAGTACTTC.

This chain uses TRBV4-2 with TRBJ2-1; D may be TRBD2 (7 bases). This CDR3 contains 18 residues. V shed 0 bases and J shed 2 bases, with 17 bases lying between them. Germline loops: CDR1 LGHNA, CDR2 YNFKEQ. CDR3 amino acids: CASSQEGWAGATYNEQFF. CDR3 in DNA: TGTGCCAGCAGCCAAGAAGGCTGGGCGGGGGCCACCTACAATGAGCAGTTCTTC.

The chain couples TRBV2 to TRBJ1-5, with a weak D call TRBD1 (5 bases). Germline assignment: CDR1 SNHLY and CDR2 FYNNEI. The ends were cut back, 8 bases at V and 6 bases at J, with 14 bases in the middle. CDR3 length equals 13 residues. The CDR3 DNA follows: TGTGCCAGCGTCGGGGGGACCTCTCAGCCCCAGCATTTT. Residues: CASVGGTSQPQHF.

This clonotype was detected only a few times. The CDR3 region is CASTKLLAGGYNEQFF. CDR3 nucleotide sequence: TGTGCCAGCACCAAGTTGCTAGCGGGGGGGTACAATGAGCAGTTCTTC. V gene TRBV28 combines with J gene TRBJ2-1; 12 nucleotides align to TRBD2. The CDR3 has 16 amino acids. CDR1 MDHEN and CDR2 SYDVKM come from the germline V gene. The V segment lost 7 bases and the J segment 4 bases; nucleotides outside the gene matches: 8.

This clonotype was counted a single time. The genes are TRBV3-1 and TRBJ2-7; D perhaps matches TRBD1 (5 bases). Trimming took 2 bases from V and 5 from J, leaving 10 bases between them. This CDR3 has 13 amino acids. CDR1 is LGHDT and CDR2 is YNNKEL in the germline V gene (reference sequence). The chain's CDR3 is CASSQSRTHEQYF. For the CDR3, the DNA is TGTGCCAGCAGCCAATCCCGGACACACGAGCAGTACTTC.

This chain links TRBV7-2 with TRBJ1-5; unclear D gene. V was cut by 1 base and J by 6 bases, with 16 bases left in between. The CDR3 runs 16 residues. Germline V gives CDR1 SGHTA, CDR2 FQGNSA. The chain's CDR3 is CASSLGPDRRGQPQHF. The CDR3 DNA is TGTGCCAGCAGCTTAGGCCCGGACCGACGAGGTCAGCCCCAGCATTTT.

This clonotype was seen just once. This chain connects TRBV6-5 to TRBJ2-7; TRBD1 aligns across 7 bases. The closer fit of TRBJ2-5 to the DNA end suggests the J call may be wrong. The CDR3 is made up of 14 amino acids. Per the germline V gene, CDR1 is MNHEY and CDR2 is SVGAGI. CDR3 DNA sequence: TGTGCCAGCAGTTACCGAGACAGGGTGGAGACCCAGTACTTC. Translation: CASSYRDRVETQYF.

For this clonotype: One end of the junction does not line up with germline, which may come from a read error. This chain connects TRBV3-1 to TRBJ2-5, with D tentatively TRBD2 (5 bases). Germline assignment: CDR1 LGHDT and CDR2 YNNKEL (reference sequence). The CDR3 has 15 residues. In DNA, the CDR3 is TGTGCCAGCGGCCAAGATCGAAGGGAGCAAGAGACCCAGTACTTC. Translating gives CASGQDRREQETQYF.

About this clonotype itself: A much larger clone differs by one base, so this may be a read error. The gene calls are TRBV3-1 and TRBJ2-1, with D perhaps matching TRBD1 (5 bases). The CDR3 has 13 residues. The germline CDR1 and CDR2 sequences are LGHDT and YNNKEL (reference sequence). Trimming cost V 1 base and J 12 bases, with 13 bases left between them. This CDR3 reads CASSQARGGGQFF. The CDR3 DNA reads as TGTGCCAGCAGCCAAGCTAGGGGTGGTGGGCAGTTCTTC.